This TCR beta chain was observed in a study of early T cells in non-severe SARS-CoV-2 infection (dated by TCRdb to the early 2020s). Regarding the complete study: Bulk RNA from unsorted whole blood was used for TCR sequencing, so alpha and beta chains could not be paired.

General study outcomes and caveats: VDJdb matching was skewed toward anti-spike CD8 responses and likely underestimated virus-specific expansions by missing private and CD4 specificities.

There are 13 amino acids in the CDR3, from cysteine to phenylalanine inclusive. Only the CDR3 region is kept as DNA, spanning 39 bases read in frame from base 1. The germline ends are 10 bases apart after V is trimmed by 1 base and J by 6 bases. To prepare the library, 5' RACE was applied. Instrument used: NextSeq 500. To correct for sequencing error and PCR bias, the TCR library protocol tagged individual cDNA molecules with unique molecular identifiers. Sequencing covered both TCR alpha and beta chains, and within each sample the abundances of alpha and beta sequences were tightly co-correlated. For the original study's pipeline: Decombinator V4 was used to annotate TCR sequences for V gene, J gene and CDR3. Expanded TCRs were defined as changing significantly between any two time points under a Poisson model with p below 0.0001. TCR abundances were normalised to the total number of TCRs sequenced per sample and were expressed as counts per million. MAIT TCRs were defined by TRAV1-2 paired with TRAJ12, TRAJ20 or TRAJ33, and iNKT TCRs by TRAV10 paired with TRAJ18. A search of VDJdb, accessed on 1 November 2021, was run for TCRs annotated to CMV, EBV and SARS-CoV-2, with TCRs annotated for multiple antigens excluded. Starting from the raw public reads, TCRdb applied fastp trimming at Q25, assembled clones with MiXCR and retained in-frame beta chains. Rows are combined by CDR3 protein, so each entry shows the most common genes and DNA. TCRdb's processing, not the authors', yielded these V and J calls. In all, the sample holds about 61,000 distinct CDR3 sequences, and 10% to 14% of those were seen once. The ten largest clones represent 1.5% to 2% of the sample.

This clonotype occurred many times. This receptor's antigen is unknown. No much larger clonotype is one base removed from it; base qualities were not supplied. The study was a case-control design nested within a healthcare worker cohort in London, UK, with weekly nasopharyngeal swab PCR tests and blood sampling. Between 23 and 31 March 2020, the week of the UK lockdown, healthcare workers were enrolled and then followed up weekly for as long as 16 weeks. The specimen was whole blood. The origin of this receptor is an adult who was a healthcare worker with PCR-confirmed SARS-CoV-2 infection or an uninfected control (not recorded which). The rearrangement joined TRBV12-3 or TRBV12-4 to TRBJ2-7; the D gene is perhaps TRBD2, on 5 matching bases. Here the CDR3 is given as CASSLGPGTEQYF. The DNA sequence is given as TGTGCCAGCAGTTTAGGGCCGGGAACCGAGCAGTACTTC.